The entry that follows covers one T cell receptor (beta chain) sequence. V dropped 5 bases and J dropped 6; count of bases not matched to a gene: 6. This CDR3 has 13 amino acids. The germline V gene has CDR1 LNHDA and CDR2 SQIVND (reference sequence). The sample belongs to a study of blood T cell repertoires in COVID-19. For the study at large: Sites across the United States, Italy and Spain contributed samples from acute and convalescent COVID-19. Nucleic acid was either cDNA or gDNA, and it came from T cells, B-cell-depleted T cells, or PBMCs.

The table came from immunoSEQ multiplex PCR; TCRdb's copy has only in-frame clones and leaves some out. Of about 170,000 clones in the sample, around 82% were seen once. The TCR comes from a human donor with acute or convalescent COVID-19. The donor label of this sample is uncertain. The sequenced sample consisted of peripheral blood. The chain joins TRBV19 to TRBJ1-2; TRBD1 matches 7 bases. CDR3 sequence: CASSSRDRHGYTF. CDR3 coding DNA: TGTGCCAGTAGTTCCCGGGACAGACATGGCTACACCTTC.